This T cell receptor (beta chain) was identified in a study of T-cell reconstitution after alpha-beta-depleted transplantation in children. Trimming took 2 bases from V and 3 from J, leaving 13 bases between them. The CDR3 has 15 residues. Per the germline V gene, CDR1 is MNHEY and CDR2 is SVGEGT. The authors prepared the TCRbeta library with unique molecular identifiers. MiXCR was run by TCRdb on the PCR reads, yielding one entry per CDR3 protein. The table lists roughly 250,000 distinct CDR3 sequences, around 8% of them singletons. In its sample, this clonotype was seen many times. The sequencing used PBMCs, mostly from graft donor cells, collected 180 days after TCRalphabeta/CD19-depleted stem cell transplant. The chain combines TRBV6-2 or TRBV6-3 with TRBJ1-2, with D uncertain. The sequence derives from a male patient aged 5 to 17 who had a stem cell transplant for acute lymphoblastic leukemia, so the T cells may come from the graft donor. The CDR3 here is CASSYGRGRDYGYTF. The CDR3 DNA reads as TGTGCCAGCAGTTACGGACGAGGCAGAGACTATGGCTACACCTTC.